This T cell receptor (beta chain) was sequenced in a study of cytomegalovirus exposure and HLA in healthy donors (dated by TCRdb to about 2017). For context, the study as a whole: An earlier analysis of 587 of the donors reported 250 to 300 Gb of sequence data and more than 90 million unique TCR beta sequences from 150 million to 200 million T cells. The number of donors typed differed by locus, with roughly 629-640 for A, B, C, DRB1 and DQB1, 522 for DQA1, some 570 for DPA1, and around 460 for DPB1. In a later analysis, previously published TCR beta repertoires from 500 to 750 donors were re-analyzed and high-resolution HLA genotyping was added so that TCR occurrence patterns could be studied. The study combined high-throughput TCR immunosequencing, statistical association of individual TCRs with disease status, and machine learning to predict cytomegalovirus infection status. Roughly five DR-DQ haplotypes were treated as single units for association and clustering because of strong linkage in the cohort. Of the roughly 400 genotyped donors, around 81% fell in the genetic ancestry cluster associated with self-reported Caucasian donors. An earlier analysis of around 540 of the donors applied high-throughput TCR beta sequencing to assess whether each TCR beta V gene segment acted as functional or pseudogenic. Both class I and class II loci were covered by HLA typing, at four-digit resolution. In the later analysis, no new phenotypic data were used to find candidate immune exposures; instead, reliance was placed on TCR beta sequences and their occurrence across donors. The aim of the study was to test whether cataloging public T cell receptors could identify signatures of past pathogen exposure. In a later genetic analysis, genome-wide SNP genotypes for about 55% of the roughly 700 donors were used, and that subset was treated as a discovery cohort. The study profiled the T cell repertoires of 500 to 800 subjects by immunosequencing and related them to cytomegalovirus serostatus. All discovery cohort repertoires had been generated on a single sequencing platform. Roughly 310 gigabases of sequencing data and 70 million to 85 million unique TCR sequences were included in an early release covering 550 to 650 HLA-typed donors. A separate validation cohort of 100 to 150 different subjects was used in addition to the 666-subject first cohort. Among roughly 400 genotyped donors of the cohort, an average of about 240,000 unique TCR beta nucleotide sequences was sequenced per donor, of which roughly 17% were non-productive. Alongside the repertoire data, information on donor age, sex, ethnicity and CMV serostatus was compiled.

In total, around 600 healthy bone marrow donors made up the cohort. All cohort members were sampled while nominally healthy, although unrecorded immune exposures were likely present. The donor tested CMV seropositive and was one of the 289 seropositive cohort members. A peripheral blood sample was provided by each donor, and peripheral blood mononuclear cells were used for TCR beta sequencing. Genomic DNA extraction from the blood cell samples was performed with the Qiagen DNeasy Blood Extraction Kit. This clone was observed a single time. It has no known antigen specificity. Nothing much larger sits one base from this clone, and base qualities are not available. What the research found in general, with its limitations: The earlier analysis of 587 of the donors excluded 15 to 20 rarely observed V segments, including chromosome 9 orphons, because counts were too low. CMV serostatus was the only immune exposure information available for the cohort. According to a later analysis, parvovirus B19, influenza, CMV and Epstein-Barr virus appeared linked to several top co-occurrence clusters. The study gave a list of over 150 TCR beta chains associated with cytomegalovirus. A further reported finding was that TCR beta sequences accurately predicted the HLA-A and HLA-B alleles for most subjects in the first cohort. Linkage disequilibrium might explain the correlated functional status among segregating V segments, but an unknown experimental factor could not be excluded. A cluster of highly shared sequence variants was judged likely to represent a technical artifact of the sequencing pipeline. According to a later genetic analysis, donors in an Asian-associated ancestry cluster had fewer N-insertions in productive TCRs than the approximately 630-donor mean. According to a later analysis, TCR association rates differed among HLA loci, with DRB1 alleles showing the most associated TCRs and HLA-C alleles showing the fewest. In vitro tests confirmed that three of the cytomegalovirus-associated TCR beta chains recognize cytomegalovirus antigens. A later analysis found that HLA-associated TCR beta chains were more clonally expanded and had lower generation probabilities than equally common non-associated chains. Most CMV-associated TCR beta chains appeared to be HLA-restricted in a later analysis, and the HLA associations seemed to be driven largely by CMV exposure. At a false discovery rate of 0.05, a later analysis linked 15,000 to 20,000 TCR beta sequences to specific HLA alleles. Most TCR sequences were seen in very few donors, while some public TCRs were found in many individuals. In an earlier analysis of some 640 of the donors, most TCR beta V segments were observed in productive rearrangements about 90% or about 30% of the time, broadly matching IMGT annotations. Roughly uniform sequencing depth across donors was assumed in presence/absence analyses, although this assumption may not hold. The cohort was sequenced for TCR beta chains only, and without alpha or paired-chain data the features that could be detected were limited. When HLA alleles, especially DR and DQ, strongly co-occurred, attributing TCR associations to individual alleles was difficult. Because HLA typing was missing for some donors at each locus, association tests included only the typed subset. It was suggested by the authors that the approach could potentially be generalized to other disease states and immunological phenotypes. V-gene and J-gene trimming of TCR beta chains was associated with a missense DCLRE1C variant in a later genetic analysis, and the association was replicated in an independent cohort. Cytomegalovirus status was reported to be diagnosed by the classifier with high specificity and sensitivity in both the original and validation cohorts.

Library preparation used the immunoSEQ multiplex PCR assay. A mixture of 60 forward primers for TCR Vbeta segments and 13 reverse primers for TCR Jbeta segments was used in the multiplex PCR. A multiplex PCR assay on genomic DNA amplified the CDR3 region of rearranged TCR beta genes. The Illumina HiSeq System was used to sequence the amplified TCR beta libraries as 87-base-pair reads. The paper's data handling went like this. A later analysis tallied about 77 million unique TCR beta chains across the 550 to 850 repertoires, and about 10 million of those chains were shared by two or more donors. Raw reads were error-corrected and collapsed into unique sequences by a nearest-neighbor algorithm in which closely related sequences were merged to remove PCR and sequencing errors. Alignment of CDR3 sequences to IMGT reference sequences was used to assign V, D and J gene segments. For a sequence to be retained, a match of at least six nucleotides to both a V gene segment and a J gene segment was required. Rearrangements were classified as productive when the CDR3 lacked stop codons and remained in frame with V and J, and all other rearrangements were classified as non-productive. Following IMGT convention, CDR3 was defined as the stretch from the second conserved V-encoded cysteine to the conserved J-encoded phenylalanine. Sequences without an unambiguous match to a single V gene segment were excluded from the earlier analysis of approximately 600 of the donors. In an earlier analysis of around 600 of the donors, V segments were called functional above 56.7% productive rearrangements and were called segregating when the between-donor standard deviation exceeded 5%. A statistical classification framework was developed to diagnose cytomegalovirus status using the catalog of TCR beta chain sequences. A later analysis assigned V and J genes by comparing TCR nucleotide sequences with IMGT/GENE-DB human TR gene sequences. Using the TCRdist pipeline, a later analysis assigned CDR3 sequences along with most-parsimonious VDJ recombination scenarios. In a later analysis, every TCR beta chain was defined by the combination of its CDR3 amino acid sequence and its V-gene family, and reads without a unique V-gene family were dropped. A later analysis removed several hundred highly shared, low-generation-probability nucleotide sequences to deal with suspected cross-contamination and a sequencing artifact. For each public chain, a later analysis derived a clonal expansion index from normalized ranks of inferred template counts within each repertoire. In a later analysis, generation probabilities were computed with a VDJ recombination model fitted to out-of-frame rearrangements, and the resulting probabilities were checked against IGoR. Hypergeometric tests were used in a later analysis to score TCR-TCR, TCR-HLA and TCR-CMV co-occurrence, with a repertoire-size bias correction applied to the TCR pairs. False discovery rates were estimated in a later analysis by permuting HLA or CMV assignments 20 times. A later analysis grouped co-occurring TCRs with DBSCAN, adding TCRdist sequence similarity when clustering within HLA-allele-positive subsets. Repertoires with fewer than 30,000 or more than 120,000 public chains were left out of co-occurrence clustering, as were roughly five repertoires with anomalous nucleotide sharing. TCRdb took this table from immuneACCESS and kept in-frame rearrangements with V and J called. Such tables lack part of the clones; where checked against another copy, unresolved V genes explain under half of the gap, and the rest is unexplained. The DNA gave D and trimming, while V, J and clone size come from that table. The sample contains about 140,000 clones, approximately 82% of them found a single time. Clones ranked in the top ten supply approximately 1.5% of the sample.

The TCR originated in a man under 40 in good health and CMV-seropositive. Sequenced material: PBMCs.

CDR3 sequence: CASSQRPGDTEAFF. The DNA reads TGTGCCAGCAGCCAACGGCCCGGGGACACTGAAGCTTTCTTT. The receptor chain draws on TRBV4-2 and TRBJ1-1, with the D gene uncertain. V loses 2 bases of germline sequence and J loses 3 bases, and the interval between the two ends is 10 bases. The CDR3 covers 14 residues, taking in both the cysteine and the phenylalanine. Only the CDR3 region is kept as DNA, spanning 42 bases read in frame from base 1. From the germline V gene, CDR1 is LGHNA and CDR2 is YNFKEQ.